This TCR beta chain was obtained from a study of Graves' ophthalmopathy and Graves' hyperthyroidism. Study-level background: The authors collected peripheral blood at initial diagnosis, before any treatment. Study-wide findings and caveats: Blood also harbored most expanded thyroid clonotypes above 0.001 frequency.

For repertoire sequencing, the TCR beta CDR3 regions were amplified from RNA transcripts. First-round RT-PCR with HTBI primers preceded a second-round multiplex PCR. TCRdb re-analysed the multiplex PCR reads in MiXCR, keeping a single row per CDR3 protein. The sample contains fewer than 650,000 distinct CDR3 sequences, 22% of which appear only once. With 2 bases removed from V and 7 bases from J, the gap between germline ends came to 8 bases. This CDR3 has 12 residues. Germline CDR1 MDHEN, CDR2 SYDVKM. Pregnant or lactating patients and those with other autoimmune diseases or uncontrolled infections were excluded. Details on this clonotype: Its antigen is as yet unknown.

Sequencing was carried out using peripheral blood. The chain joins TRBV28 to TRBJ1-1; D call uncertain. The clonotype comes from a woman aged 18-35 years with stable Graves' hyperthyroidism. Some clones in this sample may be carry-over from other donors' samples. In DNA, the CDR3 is TGTGCCAGCAGTTTAAGCTTGCGTGAAGCTTTCTTT. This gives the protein CASSLSLREAFF.